This section outlines one T cell receptor (beta chain) sequence together with its context. The data were taken from a study of T cells after yellow fever vaccination. Per the germline V gene, CDR1 is SGHTA and CDR2 is FQGNSA. This CDR3 has 15 amino acids. The V and J ends lost 3 bases and 0 bases, in that order; junction bases with no gene match: 1. A single record per CDR3 protein comes from TCRdb applying MiXCR to the 5' RACE reads. The data contain about 320,000 distinct CDR3 sequences, around 10% of them singletons. This receptor was obtained from a man aged 18-30 years who received the YFV17D yellow fever vaccine. The chain recombines TRBV7-2 with TRBJ2-4, with 8 bases lining up with TRBD2. The sequences come from CD4+ T cells sorted from PBMCs, collected 45 days after the yellow fever booster vaccination. CDR3 region: CASSFSGGAKNIQYF. CDR3 nucleotides: TGTGCCAGCAGCTTCAGCGGGGGAGCCAAAAACATTCAGTACTTC.